These 32 T cell receptor beta chains were sequenced from one sample in a study of cytomegalovirus exposure and HLA in healthy donors (dated by TCRdb to between 2016 and 2019). To prepare the library, the immunoSEQ multiplex PCR assay was applied. A mixture of 60 forward primers for TCR Vbeta segments and 13 reverse primers for TCR Jbeta segments was used in the multiplex PCR. TCRdb re-hosts the immuneACCESS table, in-frame sequences only. Its copies lack some clones; in the studies checked, an unresolved V gene accounts for under half of them, and the cause for the rest is not known. The table for this sample lists 100,000 to 120,000 clones; approximately 84% of them were counted only once. The ten largest clones add up to about 1.8% of the sample. The specimen sequenced was PBMCs. These TCRs come from a man in his forties or fifties in good health and CMV-seronegative.

The chain uses TRBV5-4 and TRBJ1-1; 7 bases map to TRBD1. The CDR3 contains 13 residues. With 0 bases clipped from V and 7 bases from J, the junction kept 3 bases outside the gene matches. Germline CDR1 SGHNT, CDR2 YYREEE (reference sequence). The CDR3 DNA reads as TGTGCCAGCAGCTTGGTAGGGGGCCTTGAAGCTTTCTTT. Its translation is CASSLVGGLEAFF.

V usage is TRBV28 and J usage is TRBJ1-1; tentative D call: TRBD1 (6 bases). CDR1 is MDHEN and CDR2 is SYDVKM in the germline V gene. The V end lost 3 bases, the J end lost 6 bases, and 14 bases lay between the germline ends. The CDR3 consists of 14 residues. This chain's CDR3 is CASSLTGGYSEAFF. The CDR3 DNA is TGTGCCAGCAGTTTGACGGGGGGCTACTCTGAAGCTTTCTTT. Based on the CDR3 plus reference TRBV28 and TRBJ1-1, the full variable domain is DVKVTQSSRYLVKRTGEKVFLECVQDMDHENMFWYRQDPGLGLRLIYFSYDVKMKEKGDIPEGYSVSREKKERFSLILESASTNQTSMYLCASSLTGGYSEAFFGQGTRLTVV.

V usage is TRBV6-4 and J usage is TRBJ1-1; 8 nucleotides agree with TRBD1. CDR1 and CDR2 from the germline V gene are MRHNA and SNTAGT. The CDR3 runs 14 residues. With 6 bases clipped from V and 6 bases from J, the junction kept 9 bases outside the gene matches. This CDR3 reads CASRGDRGSAEAFF. CDR3 nucleotide sequence: TGTGCCAGCAGGGGAGACAGGGGAAGCGCTGAAGCTTTCTTT.

The CDR3 protein is CASSMQRDRVRQPQHF. CDR3 DNA sequence: TGTGCCAGTAGTATGCAGCGGGACAGGGTAAGACAGCCCCAGCATTTT. The chain couples TRBV19 to TRBJ1-5, with 9 bases fitting TRBD1. This CDR3 contains 16 residues. Germline lookup yields CDR1 LNHDA and CDR2 SQIVND (reference sequence). The V gene end was trimmed by 3 bases and the J gene end by 7 bases; junction bases not matched to a gene: 10.

The chain joins TRBV4-2 to TRBJ1-5; 9 bases are shared with TRBD1. The V gene end was trimmed by 1 base and the J gene end by 3 bases; junction bases not matched to a gene: 10. This CDR3 is 18 amino acids long. CDR1 is LGHNA, CDR2 YNFKEQ, per germline. This CDR3 is CASSQGGVRTGDNQPQHF. The CDR3 bases are TGTGCCAGCAGCCAAGGTGGCGTCCGGACAGGGGACAATCAGCCCCAGCATTTT.

V gene TRBV7-9 combines with J gene TRBJ2-6, with a tentative D call TRBD2 (5 bases). The CDR3 loop spans 17 amino acids. CDR1 and CDR2 from the germline V gene are SEHNR and FQNEAQ (reference sequence). Trimming took 1 base from V and 1 from J, leaving 11 bases between them. CDR3 nucleotides: TGTGCCAGCAGCTTAGGAAGGGAGCTGTCTGGGGCCAACGTCCTGACTTTC. This sequence encodes CASSLGRELSGANVLTF.

This sequence joins TRBV27 and TRBJ2-7; the D gene is possibly TRBD1 (6 bases). The CDR3 covers 14 residues. V lost 2 bases and J 2 bases, leaving 10 bases between the germline ends. CDR1 is MNHEY, CDR2 SMNVEV, per germline (reference sequence). CDR3 loop: CASSLLDRTYEQYF. In DNA, the CDR3 is TGTGCCAGCAGTTTACTGGACAGAACCTACGAGCAGTACTTC.

The chain employs TRBV29-1 and TRBJ2-1, with 7 bases that match TRBD1. CDR3 length equals 11 residues. Looked up from germline, CDR1 is SQVTM and CDR2 is ANQGSEA. V lost 8 bases and J lost 6; bases outside the gene matches: 4. The chain's CDR3 is CSYGQANEQFF. The CDR3 region has the DNA TGCAGCTATGGACAGGCCAATGAGCAGTTCTTC.

This clone was found once. The CDR3 spells CASSLEGERNTIYF. CDR3 bases: TGCGCCAGCAGCTTGGAAGGGGAAAGAAACACCATATATTTT. The chain carries TRBV5-1 and TRBJ1-3, with a tentative D call TRBD1 (5 bases). V gave up 0 bases and J gave up 5 bases, with 9 bases separating them. CDR1 SGHRS and CDR2 YFSETQ come from the germline V gene. The CDR3 contains 14 residues.

In its sample, this clone was seen once. This chain links TRBV4-2 with TRBJ2-7, with 8 bases that match TRBD2. Germline CDR1 reads LGHNA; CDR2 reads YNFKEQ. This CDR3 spans 16 amino acids. With V trimmed by 5 bases and J by 5 bases, 14 bases remained unmatched. CDR3 protein: CASSLHQSGGVNEQYF. The DNA of the CDR3 is TGTGCCAGCAGCTTACACCAGAGCGGGGGCGTTAACGAGCAGTACTTC.

The rearrangement links TRBV2 to TRBJ1-6; D unclear. The CDR3 has 13 residues. V was trimmed by 11 bases and J by 2 bases, leaving 10 bases between them. Looked up from germline, CDR1 is SNHLY and CDR2 is FYNNEI. This CDR3 is CAGLLTYNSPLHF. The CDR3 DNA is TGTGCCGGCCTTTTGACCTATAATTCACCCCTCCACTTT.

V usage is TRBV11-3 and J usage is TRBJ1-1, with 8 bases fitting TRBD1. The CDR3 has 16 residues. CDR1 is SGHNT and CDR2 is YENEEA in the germline V gene. Trimming cost V 6 bases and J 1 base; bases outside gene matches: 10. CDR3 sequence reads: CASSGGRTGSNTEAFF. The CDR3 DNA reads as TGTGCCAGCAGTGGGGGAAGGACAGGGTCGAACACTGAAGCTTTCTTT.

The V call is TRBV29-1, the J call TRBJ1-2; 7 nucleotides line up with TRBD1. The CDR3 has 12 amino acids. Germline assignment: CDR1 SQVTM and CDR2 ANQGSEA. V lost 4 bases to trimming and J lost 4 bases; unmatched junction nucleotides: 3. The CDR3 region is CSVGGTAYGYTF. CDR3 DNA sequence: TGCAGCGTTGGAGGGACAGCCTATGGCTACACCTTC.

V gene TRBV5-1 combines with J gene TRBJ1-5; perhaps TRBD1 as D (5 bases). Germline lookup yields CDR1 SGHRS and CDR2 YFSETQ. The CDR3 extends over 14 amino acids. Trimming removed 4 bases from V and 4 bases from J, with 12 bases in between. This chain's CDR3 is CASSLAGNNQPQHF. In DNA, the CDR3 is TGCGCCAGCAGCCTGGCAGGGAATAATCAGCCCCAGCATTTT.

The genes are TRBV7-2 and TRBJ1-2; 7 nucleotides align to TRBD1. Germline assignment: CDR1 SGHTA and CDR2 FQGNSA. The trim removed 8 bases at V and 6 bases at J, leaving 9 bases unmatched. This CDR3 spans 13 amino acids. CDR3 in amino acids: CASAVGQGDGYTF. The CDR3 DNA follows: TGTGCCAGCGCGGTCGGGCAGGGGGATGGCTACACCTTC.

The V gene is TRBV18, the J gene TRBJ2-1; D may be TRBD2 (5 bases). V was cut by 3 bases and J by 6 bases, with 18 bases left in between. The CDR3 totals 16 residues. The germline gives CDR1 KGHSH, CDR2 LQKENI. CDR3 DNA sequence: TGTGCCAGCTCACCTCCGGGATTTCAAGCCGGCAATGAGCAGTTCTTC. This gives the protein CASSPPGFQAGNEQFF.

The V and J genes are TRBV2 and TRBJ2-1; 10 bases are a match to TRBD2. CDR1 and CDR2 from the germline V gene are SNHLY and FYNNEI. The V gene end was trimmed by 3 bases and the J gene end by 0 bases; junction bases not matched to a gene: 8. This CDR3 comprises 18 residues. This CDR3 reads CASSEPSGGRGSYNEQFF. For the CDR3, the DNA is TGTGCCAGCAGTGAGCCTAGCGGGGGCCGGGGCTCCTACAATGAGCAGTTCTTC.

The chain recombines TRBV6-5 with TRBJ2-7; no clear D. Germline V gene lookup returns CDR1 MNHEY and CDR2 SVGAGI. Trimming removed 2 bases at V and 2 bases at J, with 16 bases between. This CDR3 has 16 residues. This CDR3 is CASSYVQYGSPYEQYF. The CDR3 DNA reads as TGTGCCAGCAGTTACGTTCAATACGGTTCCCCCTACGAGCAGTACTTC.

The rearrangement uses TRBV9 and TRBJ1-1; D is perhaps TRBD1 (6 bases). This CDR3 region has 13 residues. V gave up 4 bases and J gave up 4 bases, with 11 bases separating them. Looked up from germline, CDR1 is SGDLS and CDR2 is YYNGEE. The CDR3 loop is CASSSGGPTEAFF. The CDR3 coding sequence is TGTGCCAGCAGCTCGGGGGGGCCCACTGAAGCTTTCTTT.

The chain has TRBV9 and TRBJ1-6; D is perhaps TRBD1 (6 bases). CDR3 size: 16 residues. Trimming cost V 3 bases and J 0 bases, with 10 bases left between them. Germline V gene lookup returns CDR1 SGDLS and CDR2 YYNGEE. CDR3 loop: CASSGQVSSYNSPLHF. CDR3 coding DNA: TGTGCCAGCAGCGGACAGGTCAGCTCCTATAATTCACCCCTCCACTTT.

V is TRBV2 and J is TRBJ2-7; a possible D gene is TRBD1 (6 bases). CDR1 is SNHLY, CDR2 FYNNEI, per germline. The CDR3 runs 11 residues. V was shortened by 7 bases and J by 5 bases, with 9 bases between the two germline ends. CDR3 residues: CASTYRDEQYF. The CDR3, as DNA: TGTGCCAGCACCTACAGGGACGAGCAGTACTTC. Looking up the rest from reference TRBV2 and TRBJ2-7 gives the full variable domain: EPEVTQTPSHQVTQMGQEVILRCVPISNHLYFYWYRQILGQKVEFLVSFYNNEISEKSEIFDDQFSVERPDGSNFTLKIRSTKLEDSAMYFCASTYRDEQYFGPGTRLTVT.

The gene calls are TRBV2 and TRBJ2-6; D call uncertain. V lost 3 bases and J lost 0, with 3 bases in between. CDR1 is SNHLY and CDR2 is FYNNEI in the germline V gene. The CDR3 loop spans 14 amino acids. The CDR3 region is CASSDSSGANVLTF. CDR3 in DNA: TGTGCCAGCAGTGACAGCTCTGGGGCCAACGTCCTGACTTTC.

Notes on this clone: The sample holds other DNA sequences that translate to the same CDR3. The chain is built from TRBV4-2 and TRBJ1-2, with D tentatively TRBD1 (6 bases). CDR3 length: 13 amino acids. With 4 bases removed from V and 8 bases from J, the gap between germline ends came to 14 bases. Looked up from germline, CDR1 is LGHNA and CDR2 is YNFKEQ. The CDR3: CASSPKPGVGYTF. The CDR3 DNA is TGTGCCAGCAGCCCCAAGCCAGGGGTCGGCTACACCTTC.

The chain has TRBV6-1 and TRBJ1-3, with D unresolved. Germline assignment: CDR1 MNHNS and CDR2 SASEGT. Trimming removed 5 bases at V and 0 bases at J, with 8 bases between. The CDR3 length is 14 residues. The CDR3: CASSNSNSGNTIYF. The DNA for the CDR3 is TGTGCCAGCAGTAACAGCAACTCTGGAAACACCATATATTTT.

The chain joins TRBV5-1 to TRBJ1-1, with 7 bases lining up with TRBD1. CDR1 is SGHRS, CDR2 YFSETQ, per germline. The CDR3 totals 14 residues. V shed 6 bases and J 1 base; nucleotides not matched to a gene: 6. The CDR3 nucleotides read TGCGCCAGCACCCAACAGGGGACGAACACTGAAGCTTTCTTT. Its protein product is CASTQQGTNTEAFF.

Notes on this clone: An end of the junction differs from the germline gene, which may be a read error. This chain connects TRBV7-2 to TRBJ2-7; D remains unclear. This CDR3 has 11 residues. The germline V gene encodes CDR1 SGHTA and CDR2 FQGNSA. In DNA form, the CDR3 reads TGTGCCAGCAGCTTACGCCCGGAGAGAGGCTTC. Translated: CASSLRPERGF.

This clone was counted once. The CDR3, as DNA: TGTGCCAGTAGTATTTTGAGTTTTAACACTGAAGCTTTCTTT. Translating gives CASSILSFNTEAFF. The V and J genes are TRBV19 and TRBJ1-1; unclear D gene. Per the germline V gene, CDR1 is LNHDA and CDR2 is SQIVND (reference sequence). The CDR3 extends over 14 amino acids. Trimming took 3 bases from V and 2 from J, leaving 10 bases between them. Full variable domain (missing parts from reference TRBV19 and TRBJ1-1): DGGITQSPKYLFRKEGQNVTLSCEQNLNHDAMYWYRQDPGQGLRLIYYSQIVNDFQKGDIAEGYSVSREKKESFPLTVTSAQKNPTAFYLCASSILSFNTEAFFGQGTRLTVV.

The chain is built from TRBV5-6 and TRBJ1-5; TRBD1 matches at 10 bases. Per germline, CDR1 SGHDT and CDR2 YYEEEE. The J segment lost 7 bases and the V segment lost 4 bases, leaving 2 bases of the junction unmatched. CDR3 length: 13 residues. CDR3 sequence: CASSVDRGQPQHF. CDR3 bases: TGTGCCAGCAGCGTGGACAGGGGGCAGCCCCAGCATTTT.

The V and J genes are TRBV5-6 and TRBJ1-6, with a possible D match to TRBD1 (5 bases). The germline CDR1 and CDR2 sequences are SGHDT and YYEEEE. Trimming pared 2 bases from V and 1 base from J, leaving 7 bases between. The CDR3 runs 15 residues. The CDR3 is CASSLRQSYNSPLHF. The DNA for the CDR3 is TGTGCCAGCAGCTTAAGACAGTCCTATAATTCACCCCTCCACTTT. Together with reference TRBV5-6 and TRBJ1-6, the CDR3 gives the full variable domain: DAGVTQSPTHLIKTRGQQVTLRCSPKSGHDTVSWYQQALGQGPQFIFQYYEEEERQRGNFPDRFSGHQFPNYSSELNVNALLLGDSALYLCASSLRQSYNSPLHFGNGTRLTVT.

The chain carries TRBV7-2 and TRBJ2-5, with TRBD2 as a possible D gene (5 bases). Trimming shortened V by 1 base and J by 3 bases, and 9 bases separated the two germline ends. Germline CDR1 SGHTA, CDR2 FQGNSA. The CDR3 runs to 14 residues. The CDR3 DNA reads as TGTGCCAGCAGCTTAGGAGGGTGGAAAGAGACCCAGTACTTC. Translation gives CASSLGGWKETQYF. Based on the CDR3 plus reference TRBV7-2 and TRBJ2-5, the full variable domain is GAGVSQSPSNKVTEKGKDVELRCDPISGHTALYWYRQSLGQGLEFLIYFQGNSAPDKSGLPSDRFSAERTGGSVSTLTIQRTQQEDSAVYLCASSLGGWKETQYFGPGTRLLVL.

In its sample, this clone was seen once. The CDR3 protein is CSVTTAISEQFF. Written as DNA, the CDR3 is TGCAGCGTTACCACTGCCATTAGTGAGCAGTTCTTC. V is TRBV29-1 and J is TRBJ2-1; the D is unclear. Germline V gene sequence: CDR1 SQVTM, CDR2 ANQGSEA. This CDR3 has 12 residues. Trimming left V 5 bases short and J 9 bases short, with 14 bases between.

This clone was seen just once. The rearrangement links TRBV5-4 to TRBJ1-1; 9 positions match TRBD1. The V and J ends lost 4 bases and 5 bases, in that order; junction bases with no gene match: 6. Germline CDR1 is SGHNT and CDR2 is YYREEE (reference sequence). This CDR3 is built from 14 residues. The CDR3 sequence: CASSRDRVTTEAFF. The CDR3 coding sequence is TGTGCCAGCAGCCGGGACAGGGTAACTACTGAAGCTTTCTTT. The full variable domain, its missing parts supplied by reference TRBV5-4 and TRBJ1-1, is ETGVTQSPTHLIKTRGQQVTLRCSSQSGHNTVSWYQQALGQGPQFIFQYYREEENGRGNFPPRFSGLQFPNYSSELNVNALELDDSALYLCASSRDRVTTEAFFGQGTRLTVV.